These 22 T cell receptor beta chains share one sample of origin, sequenced in a study of T cells in Graves' hyperthyroidism and ophthalmopathy. Researchers took RNA transcripts and amplified the TCR beta CDR3 regions from them. The TCR CDR3 first-round RT-PCR relied on the HTBI primer set. TCRdb processed the multiplex PCR reads anew with MiXCR; each CDR3 protein has one entry. In the table there are about 290,000 distinct CDR3 sequences, 13% to 15% of which are singletons. The sequenced sample was blood. The source is a woman aged 50 to 60 with Graves' hyperthyroidism that later progressed to Graves' ophthalmopathy.

This chain joins TRBV6-5 and TRBJ1-2; D call uncertain. With 5 bases removed from V and 0 bases from J, the gap between germline ends came to 10 bases. This CDR3 region has 14 residues. The germline gives CDR1 MNHEY, CDR2 SVGAGI. The CDR3 nucleotides are TGTGCCAGCAGTAACCAGGTTTCTAACTATGGCTACACCTTC. Its translation is CASSNQVSNYGYTF.

This clonotype was seen ten or more times. The chain links TRBV5-1 to TRBJ2-7, with 11 bases lining up with TRBD2. Germline trimming cut 0 bases from V and 5 bases from J; bases unmatched to any gene: 4. This CDR3 spans 15 amino acids. CDR1 and CDR2 from the germline V gene are SGHRS and YFSETQ. Here the CDR3 reads CASSLEVAGGDEQYF. The CDR3 bases are TGCGCCAGCAGCTTGGAGGTAGCGGGAGGGGACGAGCAGTACTTC.

J is TRBJ1-3 and V is TRBV4-1; D is perhaps TRBD1 (5 bases). CDR3 length: 14 residues. The ends were cut back, 1 base at V and 9 bases at J, with 13 bases in the middle. CDR1 MGHRA and CDR2 YSYEKL come from the germline V gene. The CDR3 coding sequence is TGCGCCAGCAGCCAAGGGGCTACCGGGGGCACCATATATTTT. Translated: CASSQGATGGTIYF.

This clonotype was counted between two and nine times. This may be a read error, as it is one base from a much larger clone. The chain combines TRBV24-1 with TRBJ2-5; the D is unclear. Deletions cut 9 bases from V and 2 bases from J, with 18 bases between. From germline, CDR1 is KGHDR and CDR2 SFDVKD. This CDR3 has 15 residues. DNA for the CDR3: TGTGCCACCTCTAGTCGGGCCGAGACGCAAGAGACCCAGTACTTC. Its protein product is CATSSRAETQETQYF.

In this sample, this clonotype turned up many times. The gene calls are TRBV3-1 and TRBJ2-1; 7 nucleotides line up with TRBD2. The CDR3 totals 12 residues. V trimming: 4 bases; J trimming: 9 bases; junction bases outside the gene matches: 3. Germline CDR1 and CDR2: LGHDT and YNNKEL (reference sequence). CDR3 in DNA: TGTGCCAGCAGCCCCGGCGGGGGTGAGCAGTTCTTC. Translating it yields CASSPGGGEQFF.

This chain uses TRBV12-3 or TRBV12-4 with TRBJ1-6; D uncertain. Trimming pared 4 bases from V and 8 bases from J, leaving 9 bases between. The CDR3 sequence is 13 residues long. CDR3 DNA sequence: TGTGCCAGCAGTTCTTCCCCGGATTCACCCCTCCACTTT. The encoded protein is CASSSSPDSPLHF.

The rearrangement joins TRBV25-1 to TRBJ1-4; 8 positions match TRBD1. V lost 4 bases to trimming and J lost 6 bases; unmatched junction nucleotides: 1. Germline V gene sequence: CDR1 MGHDK, CDR2 SYGVNS. The CDR3 runs to 13 residues. The CDR3 coding sequence is TGTGCCAGCAGTGTGACAGGGGATGAAAAACTGTTTTTT. Its translation: CASSVTGDEKLFF.

The rearrangement uses TRBV9 and TRBJ1-6; 11 nucleotides match TRBD1. The germline V gene has CDR1 SGDLS and CDR2 YYNGEE. Trimming at V came to 0 bases and at J to 9 bases, leaving 2 bases not matched to a gene. The CDR3 is made up of 15 amino acids. In DNA, the CDR3 is TGTGCCAGCAGCGTAGCAGGGACAGGGGGTTCACCCCTCCACTTT. Protein: CASSVAGTGGSPLHF.

Comments on this clonotype: Given a much more abundant clone one base away, this may be a read error. This rearrangement joins TRBV5-1 to TRBJ1-5; 7 bases fit TRBD1. V shed 0 bases and J 5 bases; nucleotides not matched to a gene: 5. Germline CDR1 SGHRS, CDR2 YFSETQ. The CDR3 loop spans 15 amino acids. The CDR3: CASSLGTGRDQPQHF. In DNA form, the CDR3 reads TGCGCCAGCAGCTTGGGGACAGGTAGGGATCAGCCCCAGCATTTT.

The sample holds many counts of this clonotype. This chain connects TRBV19 to TRBJ1-1, with 7 bases matching TRBD1. This CDR3 has 14 residues. J gave up 1 base and V 3 bases, and 2 bases lay outside the gene matches. Germline V CDR1 and CDR2: LNHDA, SQIVND (reference sequence). The CDR3 DNA follows: TGTGCCAGTAGTATGGGACAGAGGAACACTGAAGCTTTCTTT. It encodes CASSMGQRNTEAFF.

This clonotype was seen repeatedly, ten times or more. The chain uses TRBV7-3 and TRBJ2-5; a possible D gene is TRBD2 (5 bases). CDR1 and CDR2 (germline): SGHTA, FQGTGA. The CDR3 contains 13 residues. Trimming pared 6 bases from V and 5 bases from J, leaving 13 bases between. DNA for the CDR3: TGTGCCAGCAGTCTAGGGCCGGGGGAGACCCAGTACTTC. It specifies CASSLGPGETQYF.

Many counts were recorded for this clonotype. The rearrangement uses TRBV20-1 and TRBJ1-1, with D possibly TRBD1 on 6 matching bases. V was clipped by 0 bases and J by 5 bases, with 13 bases between them. The CDR3 totals 14 residues. CDR1 is DFQATT and CDR2 is SNEGSKA in the germline V gene (reference sequence). In nucleotides, the CDR3 is TGCAGTGCTAGAGAACAGGGAGGGTTGACTGAAGCTTTCTTT. This translates into CSAREQGGLTEAFF.

This clonotype was recorded at least ten times. The chain couples TRBV6-1 to TRBJ1-1, with unresolved D. The V end lost 7 bases, the J end lost 4 bases, and 16 bases lay between the germline ends. The CDR3 is 14 residues long. The germline V gene encodes CDR1 MNHNS and CDR2 SASEGT. The CDR3 region is CASTPLSGSTEAFF. CDR3 nucleotide sequence: TGTGCCAGCACCCCACTCTCGGGTAGCACTGAAGCTTTCTTT.

The chain combines TRBV9 with TRBJ2-6; 8 nucleotides align to TRBD2. J lost 0 bases, V lost 3 bases, and 11 bases had no gene match. Germline V gene data show CDR1 as SGDLS and CDR2 as YYNGEE. CDR3 size: 19 residues. Here the CDR3 reads CASSEGPERGISGANVLTF. Written as DNA, the CDR3 is TGTGCCAGCAGCGAGGGTCCGGAGCGGGGGATCTCTGGGGCCAACGTCCTGACTTTC.

Note on this clonotype: A much more abundant neighbour one base away suggests this may be a read error. The gene calls are TRBV12-3 or TRBV12-4 and TRBJ1-2, with D perhaps TRBD1 (6 bases). CDR3 size: 15 residues. DNA for the CDR3: TGTGCCAACAGTGACGGGGACATGTATTCGTATGGCTACACCTTC. Encoded protein: CANSDGDMYSYGYTF.

This clonotype was counted between two and nine times. V is TRBV24-1 and J is TRBJ2-1; 10 nucleotides align to TRBD2. There are 17 residues in the CDR3. V lost 7 bases, J lost 4 bases, and 12 bases stayed unmatched. The germline V gene has CDR1 KGHDR and CDR2 SFDVKD. The CDR3 here is CATSFKTGTSAYNEQFF. CDR3 DNA sequence: TGTGCCACCAGCTTTAAAACCGGGACTAGCGCATACAATGAGCAGTTCTTC.

This clonotype was seen many times. V and J are TRBV29-1 and TRBJ2-1, with D perhaps matching TRBD2 (6 bases). Looked up from germline, CDR1 is SQVTM and CDR2 is ANQGSEA. The ends were cut back, 1 base at V and 2 bases at J, with 21 bases in the middle. The CDR3 is made up of 18 amino acids. CDR3 bases: TGCAGCGTTGAAGGTCTGGGGTCCAGCGGGTTTACCTACAATGAGCAGTTCTTC. Protein sequence: CSVEGLGSSGFTYNEQFF.

The chain uses TRBV27 and TRBJ2-7; either TRBD1 or TRBD2 may fit D (7 bases each). The CDR3 has 11 amino acids. Germline V gene data show CDR1 as MNHEY and CDR2 as SMNVEV (reference sequence). Trimming took off 11 bases at V and 5 bases at J, with 13 bases between the two ends. The CDR3 DNA reads TGTGCCGCCTCAGGGGGGGACGAGCAGTACTTC. It translates to CAASGGDEQYF.

There are many counts of this clonotype. The V and J genes are TRBV28 and TRBJ1-2, with D maybe TRBD1 (5 bases). V lost 3 bases to trimming and J lost 5 bases, with 7 bases between them. CDR3 length: 12 amino acids. The V gene's germline CDR1 is MDHEN and CDR2 SYDVKM. CDR3 residues: CASSLGQYGYTF. DNA for the CDR3: TGTGCCAGCAGTTTGGGGCAGTATGGCTACACCTTC.

This clonotype was picked up many times. This chain joins TRBV20-1 and TRBJ2-7, with D unclear. The CDR3 contains 15 residues. Germline CDR1 DFQATT, CDR2 SNEGSKA (reference sequence). V gave up 0 bases and J gave up 2 bases, with 14 bases separating them. The CDR3 protein is CSARDLAKVAYEQYF. CDR3 DNA sequence: TGCAGTGCTAGAGACTTGGCCAAGGTTGCCTACGAGCAGTACTTC.

In its sample, this clonotype was seen once. This sequence joins TRBV28 and TRBJ2-7, with D perhaps matching TRBD1 or TRBD2 (5 bases each). The germline V gene has CDR1 MDHEN and CDR2 SYDVKM. V lost 6 bases and J 9 bases, leaving 18 bases between the germline ends. The CDR3 runs 13 residues. CDR3 amino acids: CASRDLGGAGQYF. The CDR3, as DNA: TGTGCCAGCAGAGACCTTGGTGGGGCGGGGCAGTACTTC.

At least ten counts were recorded for this clonotype. V usage is TRBV2 and J usage is TRBJ2-7; the D gene is possibly TRBD1 (6 bases). V was clipped by 5 bases and J by 0 bases, with 14 bases between them. The CDR3 has 15 amino acids. The germline V gene has CDR1 SNHLY and CDR2 FYNNEI. CDR3 in DNA: TGTGCCAGCAGTCCAGACAGGCGATACTCCTACGAGCAGTACTTC. Its protein product is CASSPDRRYSYEQYF.